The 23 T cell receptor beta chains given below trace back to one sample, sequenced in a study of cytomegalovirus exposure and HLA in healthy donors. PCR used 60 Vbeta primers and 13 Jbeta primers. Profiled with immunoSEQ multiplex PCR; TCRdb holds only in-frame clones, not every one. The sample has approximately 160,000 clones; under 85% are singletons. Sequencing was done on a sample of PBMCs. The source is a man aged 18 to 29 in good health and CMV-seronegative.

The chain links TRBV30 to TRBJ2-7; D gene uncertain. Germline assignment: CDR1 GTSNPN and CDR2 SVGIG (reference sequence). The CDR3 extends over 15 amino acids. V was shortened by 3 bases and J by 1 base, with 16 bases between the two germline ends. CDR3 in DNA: TGTGCCTGGAGGAGGAGAGACTTCCGATCCTACGAGCAGTACTTC. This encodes CAWRRRDFRSYEQYF.

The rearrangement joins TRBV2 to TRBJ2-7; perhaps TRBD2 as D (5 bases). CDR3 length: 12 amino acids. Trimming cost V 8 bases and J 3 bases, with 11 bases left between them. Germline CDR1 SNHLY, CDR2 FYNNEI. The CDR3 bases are TGTGCCAGCTGGCCGGGGAACTACGAGCAGTACTTC. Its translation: CASWPGNYEQYF.

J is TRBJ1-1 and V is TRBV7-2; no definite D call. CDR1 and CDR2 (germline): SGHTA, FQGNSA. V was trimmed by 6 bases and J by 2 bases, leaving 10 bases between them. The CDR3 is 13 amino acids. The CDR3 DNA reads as TGTGCCAGCAGAGAACAGATAAACACTGAAGCTTTCTTT. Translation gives CASREQINTEAFF.

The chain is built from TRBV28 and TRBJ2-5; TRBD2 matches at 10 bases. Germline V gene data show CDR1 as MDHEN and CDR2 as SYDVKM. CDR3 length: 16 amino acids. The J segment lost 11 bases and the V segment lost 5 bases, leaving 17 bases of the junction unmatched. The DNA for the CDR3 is TGTGCCAGCAGTGGCCGTTGGTCTAGCGGGAGAGGTGAGCAGTACTTC. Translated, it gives CASSGRWSSGRGEQYF.

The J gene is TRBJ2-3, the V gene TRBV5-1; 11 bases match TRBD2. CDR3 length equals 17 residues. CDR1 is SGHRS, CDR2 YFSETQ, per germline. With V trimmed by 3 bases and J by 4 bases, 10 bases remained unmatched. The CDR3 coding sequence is TGCGCCAGCAGCTCCCAAATACTAGCGGGAGTCGCAGATACGCAGTATTTT. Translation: CASSSQILAGVADTQYF.

Here the CDR3 DNA reads TGTGCCTGGAGTTCGGTGTCGGTGGGCAGGGCCTACAATGAGCAGTTCTTC. This gives the protein CAWSSVSVGRAYNEQFF. The genes are TRBV30 and TRBJ2-1; D perhaps matches TRBD1 (5 bases). Germline V gene sequence: CDR1 GTSNPN, CDR2 SVGIG (reference sequence). V was trimmed by 2 bases and J by 2 bases, leaving 19 bases between them. The CDR3 runs 17 residues.

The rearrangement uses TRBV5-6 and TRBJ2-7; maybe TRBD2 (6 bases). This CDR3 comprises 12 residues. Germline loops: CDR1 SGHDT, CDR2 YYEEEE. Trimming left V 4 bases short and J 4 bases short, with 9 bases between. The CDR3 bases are TGTGCCAGCAGCCAAGGAGGGTACGAGCAGTACTTC. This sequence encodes CASSQGGYEQYF.

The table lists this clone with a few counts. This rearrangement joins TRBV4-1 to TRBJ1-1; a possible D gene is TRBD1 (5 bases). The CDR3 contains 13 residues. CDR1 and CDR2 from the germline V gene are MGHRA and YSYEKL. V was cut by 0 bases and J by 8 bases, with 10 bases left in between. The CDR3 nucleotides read TGCGCCAGCAGCCAAGAGAACAGGAACGAAGCTTTCTTT. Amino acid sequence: CASSQENRNEAFF.

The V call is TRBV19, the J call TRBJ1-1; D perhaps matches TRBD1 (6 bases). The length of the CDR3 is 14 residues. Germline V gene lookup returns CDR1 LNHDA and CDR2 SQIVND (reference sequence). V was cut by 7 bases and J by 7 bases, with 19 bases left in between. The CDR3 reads CASIRDLGTNEAFF. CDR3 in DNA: TGTGCCAGTATCCGGGATTTGGGGACAAATGAAGCTTTCTTT. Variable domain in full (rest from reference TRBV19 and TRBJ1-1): DGGITQSPKYLFRKEGQNVTLSCEQNLNHDAMYWYRQDPGQGLRLIYYSQIVNDFQKGDIAEGYSVSREKKESFPLTVTSAQKNPTAFYLCASIRDLGTNEAFFGQGTRLTVV.

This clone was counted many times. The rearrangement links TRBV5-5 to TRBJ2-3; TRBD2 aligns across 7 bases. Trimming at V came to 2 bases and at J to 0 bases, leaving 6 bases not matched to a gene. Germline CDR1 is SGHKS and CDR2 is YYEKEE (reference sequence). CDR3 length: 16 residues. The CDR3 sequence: CASSFVSGGSTDTQYF. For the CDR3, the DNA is TGTGCCAGCAGCTTCGTGTCGGGGGGAAGCACAGATACGCAGTATTTT.

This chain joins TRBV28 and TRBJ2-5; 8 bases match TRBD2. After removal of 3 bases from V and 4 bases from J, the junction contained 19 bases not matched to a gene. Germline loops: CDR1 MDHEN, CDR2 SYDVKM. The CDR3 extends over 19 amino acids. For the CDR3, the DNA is TGTGCCAGCAGTTTCAATTGGCGGGAGGTCCCAGGGGAACGAGAGACCCAGTACTTC. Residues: CASSFNWREVPGERETQYF. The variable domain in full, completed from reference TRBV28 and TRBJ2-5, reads DVKVTQSSRYLVKRTGEKVFLECVQDMDHENMFWYRQDPGLGLRLIYFSYDVKMKEKGDIPEGYSVSREKKERFSLILESASTNQTSMYLCASSFNWREVPGERETQYFGPGTRLLVL.

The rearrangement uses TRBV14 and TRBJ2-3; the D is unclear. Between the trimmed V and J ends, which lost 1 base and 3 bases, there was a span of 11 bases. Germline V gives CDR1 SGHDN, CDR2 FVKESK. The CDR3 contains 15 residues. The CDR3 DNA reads TGTGCCAGCAGCCAAGCCCGGGTATGGACAGATACGCAGTATTTT. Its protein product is CASSQARVWTDTQYF.

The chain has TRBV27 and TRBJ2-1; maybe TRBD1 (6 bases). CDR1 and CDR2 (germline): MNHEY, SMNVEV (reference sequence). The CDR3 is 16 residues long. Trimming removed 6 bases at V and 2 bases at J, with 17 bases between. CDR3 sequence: CASRPMGHRAYNEQFF. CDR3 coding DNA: TGTGCCAGCAGGCCTATGGGCCACAGGGCCTACAATGAGCAGTTCTTC.

CDR3 residues: CATNSVREQFF. For the CDR3, the DNA is TGTGCCACCAACTCGGTTCGTGAGCAGTTCTTC. V and J are TRBV28 and TRBJ2-1, with D hard to call. CDR3 length equals 11 residues. Germline V CDR1 and CDR2: MDHEN, SYDVKM. V gave up 10 bases and J gave up 9 bases, with 13 bases separating them.

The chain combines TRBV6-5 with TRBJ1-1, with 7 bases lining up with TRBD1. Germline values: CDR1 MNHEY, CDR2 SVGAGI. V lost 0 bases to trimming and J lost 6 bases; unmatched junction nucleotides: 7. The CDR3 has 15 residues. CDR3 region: CASSYSGQVHAEAFF. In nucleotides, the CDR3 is TGTGCCAGCAGTTACTCTGGACAGGTGCATGCTGAAGCTTTCTTT.

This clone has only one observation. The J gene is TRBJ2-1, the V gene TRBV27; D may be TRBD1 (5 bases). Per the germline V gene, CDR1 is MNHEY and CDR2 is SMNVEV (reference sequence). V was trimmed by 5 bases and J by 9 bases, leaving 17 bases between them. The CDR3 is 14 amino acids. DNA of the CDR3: TGTGCCAGCAGTGGGTGGGGCGGCTCGGGTGAGCAGTTCTTC. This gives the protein CASSGWGGSGEQFF.

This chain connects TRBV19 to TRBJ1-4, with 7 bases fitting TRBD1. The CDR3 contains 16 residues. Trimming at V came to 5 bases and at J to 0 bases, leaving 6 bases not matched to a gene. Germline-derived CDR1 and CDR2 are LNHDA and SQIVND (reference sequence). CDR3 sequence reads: CASSRSGTATNEKLFF. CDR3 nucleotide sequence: TGTGCCAGTAGTCGATCAGGGACAGCAACTAATGAAAAACTGTTTTTT.

The CDR3 loop reads CASRRTGSSYNEQFF. The CDR3 region has the DNA TGTGCCAGCAGAAGGACTGGGAGCTCCTACAATGAGCAGTTCTTC. This chain links TRBV27 with TRBJ2-1; a possible D gene is TRBD2 (5 bases). CDR1 and CDR2 from the germline V gene are MNHEY and SMNVEV (reference sequence). This CDR3 region has 15 residues. Trimming cost V 6 bases and J 0 bases, with 12 bases left between them.

Here the CDR3 reads CATSREAGGVTQYF. Written as DNA, the CDR3 is TGTGCCACCAGCAGAGAAGCGGGTGGCGTGACCCAGTACTTC. The chain joins TRBV15 to TRBJ2-5; TRBD2 is a possible D gene (6 bases). Germline lookup yields CDR1 LNHNV and CDR2 YYDKDF (reference sequence). Trimming took off 0 bases at V and 7 bases at J, with 12 bases between the two ends. The CDR3 consists of 14 residues.

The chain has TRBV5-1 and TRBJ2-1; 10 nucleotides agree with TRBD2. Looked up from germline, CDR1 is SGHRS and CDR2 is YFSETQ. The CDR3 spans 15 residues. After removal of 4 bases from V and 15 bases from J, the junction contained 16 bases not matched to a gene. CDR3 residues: CASSPRFSGGPEWFF. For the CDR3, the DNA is TGCGCCAGCAGCCCCCGTTTTAGCGGGGGGCCCGAGTGGTTCTTC.

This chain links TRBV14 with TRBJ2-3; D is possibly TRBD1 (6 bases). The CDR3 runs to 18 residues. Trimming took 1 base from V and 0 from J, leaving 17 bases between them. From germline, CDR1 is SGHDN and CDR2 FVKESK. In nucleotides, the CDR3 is TGTGCCAGCAGCCAAGTAATTAGGACAGCCACTAGCACAGATACGCAGTATTTT. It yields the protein CASSQVIRTATSTDTQYF.

The chain's CDR3 is CASSPELAYTGELFF. CDR3 DNA sequence: TGTGCCAGCAGTCCGGAACTAGCCTACACCGGGGAGCTGTTTTTT. V gene TRBV14 combines with J gene TRBJ2-2; the D gene is possibly TRBD2 (6 bases). The CDR3 loop spans 15 amino acids. Germline V lookup: CDR1 SGHDN, CDR2 FVKESK. The V end was cut by 6 bases, the J end by 3 bases, with 14 bases between.

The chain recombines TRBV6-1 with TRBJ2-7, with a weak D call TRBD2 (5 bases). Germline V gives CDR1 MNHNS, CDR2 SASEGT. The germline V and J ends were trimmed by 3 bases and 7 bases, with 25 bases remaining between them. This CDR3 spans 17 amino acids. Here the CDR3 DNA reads TGTGCCAGCAGTGATATGCTCGGGGTTTTCGCCTCGTGGGAGCAGTACTTC. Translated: CASSDMLGVFASWEQYF.